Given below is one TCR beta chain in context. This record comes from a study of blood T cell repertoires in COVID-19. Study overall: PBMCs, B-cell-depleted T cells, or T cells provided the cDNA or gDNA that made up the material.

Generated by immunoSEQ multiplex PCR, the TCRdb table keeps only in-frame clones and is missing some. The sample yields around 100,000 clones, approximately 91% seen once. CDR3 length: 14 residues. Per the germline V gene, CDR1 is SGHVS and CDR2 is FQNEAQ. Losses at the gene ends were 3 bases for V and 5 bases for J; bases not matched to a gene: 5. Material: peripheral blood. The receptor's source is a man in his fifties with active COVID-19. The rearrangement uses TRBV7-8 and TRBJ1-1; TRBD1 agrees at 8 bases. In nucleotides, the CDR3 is TGTGCCAGCAGCTTTGGACAGGGAAGGACTGAAGCTTTCTTT. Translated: CASSFGQGRTEAFF. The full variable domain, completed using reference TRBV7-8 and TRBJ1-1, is GAGVSQSPRYKVAKRGQDVALRCDPISGHVSLFWYQQALGQGPEFLTYFQNEAQLDKSGLPSDRFFAERPEGSVSTLKIQRTQQEDSAVYLCASSFGQGRTEAFFGQGTRLTVV.